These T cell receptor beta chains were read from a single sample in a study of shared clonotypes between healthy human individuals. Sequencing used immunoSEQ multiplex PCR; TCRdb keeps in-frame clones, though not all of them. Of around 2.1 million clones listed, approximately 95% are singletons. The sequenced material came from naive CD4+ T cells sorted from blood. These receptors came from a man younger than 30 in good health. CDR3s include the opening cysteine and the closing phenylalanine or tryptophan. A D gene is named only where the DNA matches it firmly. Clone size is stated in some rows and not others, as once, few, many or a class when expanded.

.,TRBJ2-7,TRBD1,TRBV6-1,CASSVGQGDYEQYF,TGTGCCAGCAGTGTGGGACAGGGGGACTACGAGCAGTACTTC
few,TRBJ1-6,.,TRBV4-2,CASSQGLSSYNSPLHF,TGTGCCAGCAGCCAAGGGTTATCGAGCTATAATTCACCCCTCCACTTT
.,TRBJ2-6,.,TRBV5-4,CASSLGGPGANVLTF,TGTGCCAGCAGCTTGGGCGGGCCTGGGGCCAACGTCCTGACTTTC
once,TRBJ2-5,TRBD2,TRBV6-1,CASRSSGGRQETQYF,TGTGCCAGCAGGTCTAGCGGGGGGCGGCAAGAGACCCAGTACTTC
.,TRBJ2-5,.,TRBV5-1,CASSLDIQGWETQYF,TGCGCCAGCAGCTTGGATATCCAGGGGTGGGAGACCCAGTACTTC
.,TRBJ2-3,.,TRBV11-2,CASSRGDRSTDTQYF,TGTGCCAGCAGCCGGGGGGACAGGAGCACAGATACGCAGTATTTT
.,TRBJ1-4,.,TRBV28,CASSPVTATNEKLFF,TGTGCCAGCAGTCCTGTGACAGCAACTAATGAAAAACTGTTTTTT
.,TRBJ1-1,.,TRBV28,CASSPRDTRNTEAFF,TGTGCCAGCAGCCCTCGGGACACTAGGAACACTGAAGCTTTCTTT
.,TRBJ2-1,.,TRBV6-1,CASRGGPFTGRQFF,TGTGCCAGCAGAGGCGGTCCCTTTACAGGCCGGCAGTTCTTC
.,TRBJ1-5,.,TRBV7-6,CASSPDLGSNQPQHF,TGTGCCAGCAGCCCAGACCTAGGAAGCAATCAGCCCCAGCATTTT
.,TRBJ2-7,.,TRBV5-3,CARVTGTPYEQYF,TGTGCCAGAGTGACCGGCACTCCCTACGAGCAGTACTTC
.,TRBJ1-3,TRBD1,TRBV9,CASSVQGGGNTIYF,TGTGCCAGCAGCGTACAGGGGGGCGGAAACACCATATATTTT
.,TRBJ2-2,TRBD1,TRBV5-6,CASSYLDRVDPGELFF,TGTGCCAGCAGCTATCTGGACAGGGTTGACCCCGGGGAGCTGTTTTTT
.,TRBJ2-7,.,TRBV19,CASSPSGTPYEQYF,TGTGCCAGTAGTCCCTCCGGGACCCCCTACGAGCAGTACTTC
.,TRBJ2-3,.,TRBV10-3,CAIGGSTDTQYF,TGTGCCATCGGCGGGAGCACAGATACGCAGTATTTT
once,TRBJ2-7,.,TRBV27,CASSPPRLARVAYEQYF,TGTGCCAGCAGTCCCCCTAGATTAGCCAGGGTTGCCTACGAGCAGTACTTC
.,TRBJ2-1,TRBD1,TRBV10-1,CASSRGSYNEQFF,TGCGCCAGCAGCAGGGGGTCCTACAATGAGCAGTTCTTC